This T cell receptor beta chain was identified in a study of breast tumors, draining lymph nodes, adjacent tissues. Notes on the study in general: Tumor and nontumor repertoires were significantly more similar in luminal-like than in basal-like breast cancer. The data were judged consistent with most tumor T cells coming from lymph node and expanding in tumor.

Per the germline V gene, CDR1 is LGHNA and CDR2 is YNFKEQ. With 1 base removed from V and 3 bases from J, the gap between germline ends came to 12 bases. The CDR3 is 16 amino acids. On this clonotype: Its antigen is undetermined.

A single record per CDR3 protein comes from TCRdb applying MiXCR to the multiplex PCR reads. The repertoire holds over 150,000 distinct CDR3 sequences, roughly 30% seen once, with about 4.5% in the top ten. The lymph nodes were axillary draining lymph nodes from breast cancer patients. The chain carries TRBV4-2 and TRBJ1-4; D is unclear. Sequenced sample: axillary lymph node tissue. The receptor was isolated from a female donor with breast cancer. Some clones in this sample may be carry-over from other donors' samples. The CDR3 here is CASSQAPGSPNEKLFF. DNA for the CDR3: TGTGCCAGCAGCCAAGCTCCAGGCAGCCCTAATGAAAAACTGTTTTTT.